A selection of T cell receptor beta chains follows, all from one sample in a study of blood T cell repertoires in COVID-19. Assay: immunoSEQ multiplex PCR; the TCRdb copy retains only in-frame clones and omits some. The profile shows 200,000 to 250,000 clones, about 84% of them singletons. Sequenced sample: peripheral blood. The receptors shown here come from a human donor in a cohort sampled during active COVID-19. The CDR3 runs from the conserved cysteine through the conserved F or W. D genes are given only for firm matches. A row's size may be missing; if present it is once, few, many or a size class.

d_call	clone_size	v_call	j_call	cdr3_nt	cdr3_aa
TRBD1	-	TRBV3-1/TRBV3-2	TRBJ2-7	TGTGCCAGCAGCCAAGCGGGACAGGGAGGTGGGCAGTACTTC	CASSQAGQGGGQYF
-	-	TRBV5-5	TRBJ1-5	TGTGCCAGCAGCTTGGGTCAGACATCGGGGATTTGGCAGCCCCAGCATTTT	CASSLGQTSGIWQPQHF
-	-	TRBV14	TRBJ2-7	TGTGCCAGCAGCCAAGTCCCAGGGCCCTACGAGCAGTACTTC	CASSQVPGPYEQYF
TRBD1	-	TRBV11-2	TRBJ1-5	TGTGCCAGCAGGGGACAGGGGTCCAATCAGCCCCAGCATTTT	CASRGQGSNQPQHF
-	-	TRBV3-1/TRBV3-2	TRBJ2-7	TGTGCCAGCAGCTACTCCTACGAGCAGTACTTC	CASSYSYEQYF
-	-	TRBV19	TRBJ2-7	TGTGCCACTGCCCCGCAGGGCTCCTACGAGCAGTACTTC	CATAPQGSYEQYF
TRBD2	-	TRBV3-1/TRBV3-2	TRBJ2-5	TGTGCCAGCAGCCCCCCCAGAGGTGCTAGCGGGAGCGGCAAGACCCAGTACTTC	CASSPPRGASGSGKTQYF
-	few	TRBV18	TRBJ1-4	TGTGCCAGCTCACACGACAATTGGAGGGGTGAAAAACTGTTTTTT	CASSHDNWRGEKLFF
-	-	TRBV5-4	TRBJ1-1	TGTGCCAGCAGCTTGGGTTTTGGCAGGGCGAACACTGAAGCTTTCTTT	CASSLGFGRANTEAFF
-	-	TRBV5-1	TRBJ2-6	TGCGCCAGCAGCGCTAGGGGCTCTGGGGCCAACGTCCTGACTTTC	CASSARGSGANVLTF
-	-	TRBV5-1	TRBJ2-3	TGCGCCAGCTTATCTCAGGGCCCCCCAGATACGCAGTATTTT	CASLSQGPPDTQYF
TRBD2	-	TRBV6-2/TRBV6-3	TRBJ2-1	TGTGCCAGCAGTTTTCTAGCGGGAGTGACCTACAATGAGCAGTTCTTC	CASSFLAGVTYNEQFF
TRBD1	-	TRBV10-1	TRBJ2-3	TGCGCCAGCGGGGACAGGGGACATCTTTTGGCAGATACGCAGTATTTT	CASGDRGHLLADTQYF
-	-	TRBV6-2/TRBV6-3	TRBJ2-7	TGTGCCAGCAGCCTAGGACAAGTCTACGAGCAGTACTTC	CASSLGQVYEQYF
TRBD1	once	TRBV4-1	TRBJ1-4	TGCGCCAGCAGCCCCCGGGACAGGGGAAATGAAAAACTGTTTTTT	CASSPRDRGNEKLFF
TRBD2	-	TRBV4-2	TRBJ2-1	TGTGCCAGCACCCCAGGAGACGGGAGGGCCTACAATGAGCAGTTCTTC	CASTPGDGRAYNEQFF
TRBD1	-	TRBV9	TRBJ2-7	TGTGCCAGCAGCGATGGGACAGGGATCTACGAGCAGTACTTC	CASSDGTGIYEQYF
-	-	TRBV5-1	TRBJ1-5	TGCGCCAGCAGCTCGGACGGACGGGAACAGCCCCAGCATTTT	CASSSDGREQPQHF
TRBD1	-	TRBV19	TRBJ2-7	TGTGCCAGTAGTACGACAGGGGGCACCTACGAGCAGTACTTC	CASSTTGGTYEQYF
-	-	TRBV9	TRBJ2-5	TGTGCCAGCAGCCGAGACCAGGCGGAGACCCAGTACTTC	CASSRDQAETQYF
TRBD1	-	TRBV24-1	TRBJ2-5	TGTGCCACCAGTGATTCAGGGGGAGAGGAGACCCAGTACTTC	CATSDSGGEETQYF
-	-	TRBV20-1	TRBJ1-2	TGCAGTGCTAGTTTCCCCTTGGCGGGGGTCTATGGCTACACCTTC	CSASFPLAGVYGYTF